Below are 18 T cell receptor beta chains sequenced from a single sample in a study of blood T cell repertoires in COVID-19. Only in-frame clones appear in the TCRdb table, and some are missing; sequencing was by immunoSEQ multiplex PCR. The sample has around 300,000 clones; 90% are singletons. Sequencing was done on a sample of peripheral blood. The source of these receptors is a woman in her thirties or forties with COVID-19, enrolled during active disease.

There are a few counts of this clone. The gene calls are TRBV2 and TRBJ2-7, with D unresolved. Germline loops: CDR1 SNHLY, CDR2 FYNNEI. The CDR3 runs to 11 residues. The V and J ends lost 5 bases and 6 bases respectively, with 8 bases between them. This CDR3 is CASSPLFEQYF. The CDR3 DNA reads TGTGCCAGCAGTCCCCTTTTCGAGCAGTACTTC. Looking up the rest from reference TRBV2 and TRBJ2-7 gives the full variable domain: EPEVTQTPSHQVTQMGQEVILRCVPISNHLYFYWYRQILGQKVEFLVSFYNNEISEKSEIFDDQFSVERPDGSNFTLKIRSTKLEDSAMYFCASSPLFEQYFGPGTRLTVT.

The chain couples TRBV30 to TRBJ1-1, with D perhaps matching TRBD1 (6 bases). V was shortened by 2 bases and J by 6 bases, with 10 bases between the two germline ends. Germline V gene data show CDR1 as GTSNPN and CDR2 as SVGIG (reference sequence). The CDR3 spans 12 residues. CDR3 DNA: TGTGCCTGGAGTTTACAGGGTCCTGAAGCTTTCTTT. Protein: CAWSLQGPEAFF.

The chain uses TRBV7-2 and TRBJ1-4, with D perhaps TRBD1 (5 bases). The CDR3 consists of 15 residues. Trimming took off 1 base at V and 7 bases at J, with 13 bases between the two ends. Germline V CDR1 and CDR2: SGHTA, FQGNSA. This CDR3 reads CASSLGQPNPEKLFF. The CDR3 DNA follows: TGTGCCAGCAGCTTAGGACAGCCTAATCCTGAAAAACTGTTTTTT.

V is TRBV19 and J is TRBJ2-1, with TRBD2 identical over 11 bases. The germline CDR1 and CDR2 sequences are LNHDA and SQIVND (reference sequence). The length of the CDR3 is 15 residues. The V segment lost 4 bases and the J segment 3 bases; nucleotides outside the gene matches: 2. This CDR3 reads CASSKGLADYNEQFF. For the CDR3, the DNA is TGTGCCAGTAGTAAGGGACTAGCGGACTACAATGAGCAGTTCTTC.

The chain is built from TRBV24-1 and TRBJ2-3, with 9 bases identical to TRBD1. Germline V lookup: CDR1 KGHDR, CDR2 SFDVKD. This CDR3 spans 15 amino acids. Losses at the gene ends were 6 bases for V and 5 bases for J; bases not matched to a gene: 8. CDR3 bases: TGTGCCACCAGTCCTAACAGGGGGCGGGTAGATACGCAGTATTTT. This encodes CATSPNRGRVDTQYF.

The rearrangement uses TRBV19 and TRBJ1-1; TRBD1 matches at 10 bases. Germline loops: CDR1 LNHDA, CDR2 SQIVND (reference sequence). Trimming removed 5 bases from V and 1 base from J; junction bases left unmatched: 4. The CDR3 length is 15 residues. The CDR3 DNA reads as TGTGCCAGTAGTCCACGGACAGGGGGGAACACTGAAGCTTTCTTT. Amino acids: CASSPRTGGNTEAFF.

The V and J genes are TRBV28 and TRBJ2-7; no clear D gene. The CDR3 is 14 amino acids. Germline values: CDR1 MDHEN, CDR2 SYDVKM. Deletions cut 5 bases from V and 3 bases from J, with 14 bases between. The CDR3 is CASSPSDTNYEQYF. Written as DNA, the CDR3 is TGTGCCAGCAGTCCGTCGGATACTAACTACGAGCAGTACTTC.

V usage is TRBV6-2 or TRBV6-3 and J usage is TRBJ1-1, with a tentative D call TRBD1 (5 bases). The germline V gene has CDR1 MNHEY and CDR2 SVGEGT. Trimming pared 6 bases from V and 1 base from J, leaving 9 bases between. There are 13 residues in the CDR3. The CDR3 loop is CASSKGENTEAFF. In nucleotides, the CDR3 is TGTGCCAGCAGCAAAGGGGAGAACACTGAAGCTTTCTTT.

CDR3 residues: CASSQRVDYEQYF. The CDR3 region has the DNA TGTGCCAGCAGCCAAAGAGTAGATTACGAGCAGTACTTC. The chain uses TRBV3-1 (or the pseudogene TRBV3-2) and TRBJ2-7; unclear D gene. CDR3 size: 13 residues. Germline assignment: CDR1 LGHDT and CDR2 YNNKEL (reference sequence). V lost 2 bases and J 4 bases, leaving 9 bases between the germline ends.

V and J are TRBV9 and TRBJ2-7; the match to TRBD1 covers 7 bases. The CDR3 length is 14 residues. Unmatched junction bases numbered 5, after V lost 2 bases and J lost 3 bases. Germline loops: CDR1 SGDLS, CDR2 YYNGEE. CDR3 in amino acids: CASSVSTGNYEQYF. The CDR3 DNA sequence: TGTGCCAGCAGCGTGTCGACAGGGAACTACGAGCAGTACTTC. Variable domain in full (rest from reference TRBV9 and TRBJ2-7): DSGVTQTPKHLITATGQRVTLRCSPRSGDLSVYWYQQSLDQGLQFLIQYYNGEERAKGNILERFSAQQFPDLHSELNLSSLELGDSALYFCASSVSTGNYEQYFGPGTRLTVT.

The V and J genes are TRBV27 and TRBJ1-1, with 7 bases matching TRBD1. This CDR3 region has 16 residues. V dropped 1 base and J dropped 4; count of bases not matched to a gene: 9. The germline CDR1 and CDR2 sequences are MNHEY and SMNVEV (reference sequence). CDR3 loop: CASSLYQGGGGTEAFF. CDR3 DNA sequence: TGTGCCAGCAGTTTATATCAGGGGGGCGGCGGCACTGAAGCTTTCTTT.

This chain links TRBV5-4 with TRBJ2-3, with 11 bases fitting TRBD2. Trimming removed 4 bases from V and 0 bases from J; junction bases left unmatched: 7. Germline V CDR1 and CDR2: SGHNT, YYREEE (reference sequence). The CDR3 extends over 17 amino acids. The CDR3 region is CASSPGTSGVSTDTQYF. In DNA, the CDR3 is TGTGCCAGCAGCCCAGGGACTAGCGGAGTTAGCACAGATACGCAGTATTTT.

The rearrangement uses TRBV7-3 and TRBJ2-2; TRBD1 aligns across 7 bases. This CDR3 is built from 14 residues. Germline V CDR1 and CDR2: SGHTA, FQGTGA. With 6 bases clipped from V and 6 bases from J, the junction kept 7 bases outside the gene matches. CDR3 bases: TGTGCCAGCAGACGACAGGGATACGCCGGGGAGCTGTTTTTT. It is translated as CASRRQGYAGELFF.

A remark on this clone: Germline and junction disagree at one end, which may indicate a read error. The chain has TRBV7-7 and TRBJ1-4; 8 bases are a match to TRBD1. The CDR3 has 15 amino acids. The germline V gene encodes CDR1 SSHAT and CDR2 FNYEAQ (reference sequence). The CDR3 nucleotides are TGTGCTAGCAGCCCTGGGACAGGCGGAGATGAAAAACTGTTTTTT. Translated, it gives CASSPGTGGDEKLFF.

This sequence joins TRBV6-4 and TRBJ1-5, with D unresolved. Germline V gene data show CDR1 as MRHNA and CDR2 as SNTAGT. CDR3 length: 14 residues. The V and J ends lost 0 bases and 2 bases respectively, with 5 bases between them. The CDR3 sequence is CASSDSAGNQPQHF. The CDR3 bases are TGTGCCAGCAGTGACTCGGCGGGCAATCAGCCCCAGCATTTT.

Concerning this clone: One end of the junction is discordant with germline, which a read error may explain. This sequence joins TRBV3-1 (or the pseudogene TRBV3-2) and TRBJ2-1; D is possibly TRBD2 (6 bases). Germline CDR1 reads LGHDT; CDR2 reads YNNKEL (reference sequence). The CDR3 consists of 16 residues. The CDR3: CASNQEGLAYNNEQFF. CDR3 bases: TGTGCCAGCAACCAAGAAGGGCTAGCGTATAACAATGAGCAGTTCTTC.

The CDR3 sequence: CASSLRGDGSGNTIYF. CDR3 coding DNA: TGTGCCAGCAGCTTGAGGGGTGACGGCTCTGGAAACACCATATATTTT. The chain is built from TRBV5-5 and TRBJ1-3; D is possibly TRBD1 (5 bases). Germline values: CDR1 SGHKS, CDR2 YYEKEE (reference sequence). The CDR3 sequence is 16 residues long. V gave up 1 base and J gave up 0 bases, with 11 bases separating them.

CDR3 in amino acids: CASSLIGLAGETGELFF. CDR3 DNA: TGTGCCAGCAGCTTAATAGGTCTAGCGGGAGAGACCGGGGAGCTGTTTTTT. This chain connects TRBV11-3 to TRBJ2-2; TRBD2 aligns across 10 bases. V lost 2 bases to trimming and J lost 5 bases; unmatched junction nucleotides: 8. The CDR3 runs 17 residues. The germline V gene encodes CDR1 SGHNT and CDR2 YENEEA.